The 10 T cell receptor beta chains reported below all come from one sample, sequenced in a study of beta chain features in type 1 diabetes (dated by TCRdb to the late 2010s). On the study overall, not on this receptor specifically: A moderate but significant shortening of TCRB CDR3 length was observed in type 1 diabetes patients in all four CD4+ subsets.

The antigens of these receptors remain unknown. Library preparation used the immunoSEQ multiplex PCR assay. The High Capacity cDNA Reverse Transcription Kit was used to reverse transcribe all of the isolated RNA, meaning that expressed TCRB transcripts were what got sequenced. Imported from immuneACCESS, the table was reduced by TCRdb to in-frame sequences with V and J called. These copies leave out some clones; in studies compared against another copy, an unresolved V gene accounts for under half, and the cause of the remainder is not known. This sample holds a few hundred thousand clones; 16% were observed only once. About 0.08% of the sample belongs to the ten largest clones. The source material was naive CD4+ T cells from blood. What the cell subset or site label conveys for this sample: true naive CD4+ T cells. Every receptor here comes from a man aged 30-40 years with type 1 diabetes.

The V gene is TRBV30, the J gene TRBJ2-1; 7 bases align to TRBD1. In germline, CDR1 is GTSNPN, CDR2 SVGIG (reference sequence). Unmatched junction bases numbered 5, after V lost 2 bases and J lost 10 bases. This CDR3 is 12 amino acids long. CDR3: CAWSLTGEEQFF. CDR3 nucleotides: TGTGCCTGGAGTCTCACAGGGGAAGAGCAGTTCTTC.

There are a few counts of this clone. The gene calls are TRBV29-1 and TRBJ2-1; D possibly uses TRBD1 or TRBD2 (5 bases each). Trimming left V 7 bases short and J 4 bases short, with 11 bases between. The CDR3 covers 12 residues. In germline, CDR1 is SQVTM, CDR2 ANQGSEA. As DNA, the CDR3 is TGCAGCGCCGGGACGGCATACAATGAGCAGTTCTTC. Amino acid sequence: CSAGTAYNEQFF.

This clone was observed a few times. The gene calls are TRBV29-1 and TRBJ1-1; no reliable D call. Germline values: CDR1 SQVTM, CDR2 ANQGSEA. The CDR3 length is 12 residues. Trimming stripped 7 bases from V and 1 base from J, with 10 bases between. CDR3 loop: CSAQDGNTEAFF. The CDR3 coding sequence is TGCAGCGCCCAGGACGGGAACACTGAAGCTTTCTTT.

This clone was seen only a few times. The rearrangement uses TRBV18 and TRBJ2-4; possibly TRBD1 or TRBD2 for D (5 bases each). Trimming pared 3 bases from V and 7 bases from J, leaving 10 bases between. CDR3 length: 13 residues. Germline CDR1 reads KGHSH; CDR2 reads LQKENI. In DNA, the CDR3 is TGTGCCAGCTCACCCGGGACGTCCAACATTCAGTACTTC. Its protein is CASSPGTSNIQYF.

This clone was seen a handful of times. The CDR3 is CASSVTGESTEAFF. The CDR3 nucleotides are TGTGCCAGCAGCGTCACAGGGGAGTCCACTGAAGCTTTCTTT. V usage is TRBV9 and J usage is TRBJ1-1; 7 bases align to TRBD1. V trimming: 2 bases; J trimming: 4 bases; junction bases outside the gene matches: 5. CDR1 is SGDLS, CDR2 YYNGEE, per germline. The CDR3 covers 14 residues.

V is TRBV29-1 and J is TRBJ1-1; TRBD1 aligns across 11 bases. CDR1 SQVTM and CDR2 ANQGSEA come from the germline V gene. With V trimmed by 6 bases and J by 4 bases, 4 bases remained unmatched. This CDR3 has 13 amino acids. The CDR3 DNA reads TGCAGCGTCTCCGGGACAGGGGGCACTGAAGCTTTCTTT. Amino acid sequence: CSVSGTGGTEAFF.

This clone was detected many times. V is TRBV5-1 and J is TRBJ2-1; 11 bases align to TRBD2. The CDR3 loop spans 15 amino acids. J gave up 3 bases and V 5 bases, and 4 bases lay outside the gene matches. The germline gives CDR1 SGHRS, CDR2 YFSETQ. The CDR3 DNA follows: TGCGCCAGCAGGCAACTAGCGGGGGTCTACAATGAGCAGTTCTTC. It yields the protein CASRQLAGVYNEQFF.

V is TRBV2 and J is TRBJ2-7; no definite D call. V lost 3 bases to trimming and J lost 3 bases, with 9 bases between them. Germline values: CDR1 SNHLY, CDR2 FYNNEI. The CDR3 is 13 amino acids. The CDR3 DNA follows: TGTGCCAGCAGTGAGATGGGCGACTACGAGCAGTACTTC. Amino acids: CASSEMGDYEQYF.

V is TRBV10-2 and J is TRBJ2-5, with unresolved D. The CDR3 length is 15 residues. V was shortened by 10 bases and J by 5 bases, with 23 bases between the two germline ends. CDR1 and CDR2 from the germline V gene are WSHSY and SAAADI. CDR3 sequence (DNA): TGCGCCACCCAATCTCGGACGTATCGGGTGGAGACCCAGTACTTC. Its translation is CATQSRTYRVETQYF.

The CDR3 DNA follows: TGTGCCAGCAGCTTAGCTCGGAGCCCCTACAACGAGCAGTACTTC. Translation gives CASSLARSPYNEQYF. The J gene is TRBJ2-7, the V gene TRBV7-2, with D uncertain. The germline V gene encodes CDR1 SGHTA and CDR2 FQGNSA. The CDR3 spans 15 residues. Trimming took off 0 bases at V and 5 bases at J, with 14 bases between the two ends.